Reported below is one T cell receptor (beta chain). The data are from a study of T cell changes during pregnancy in multiple sclerosis. TCRdb's table, derived via immunoSEQ multiplex PCR, lists solely in-frame clones and lacks some. This sample has around 70,000 clones; less than 95% occur once, and the top ten carry 0.5% to 0.65%. Trimming removed 3 bases from V and 0 bases from J, with 14 bases in between. The CDR3 extends over 16 amino acids. CDR1 is KGHSH and CDR2 is LQKENI in the germline V gene. Sequences were derived from peripheral blood, sampled in the third trimester of pregnancy. The chain has TRBV18 and TRBJ1-2; D unresolved. This TCR derives from a female donor with multiple sclerosis, enrolled in a pregnancy study. The chain's CDR3 is CASSPTGEGSNYGYTF. CDR3 nucleotides: TGTGCCAGCTCACCCACCGGGGAGGGCTCTAACTATGGCTACACCTTC.